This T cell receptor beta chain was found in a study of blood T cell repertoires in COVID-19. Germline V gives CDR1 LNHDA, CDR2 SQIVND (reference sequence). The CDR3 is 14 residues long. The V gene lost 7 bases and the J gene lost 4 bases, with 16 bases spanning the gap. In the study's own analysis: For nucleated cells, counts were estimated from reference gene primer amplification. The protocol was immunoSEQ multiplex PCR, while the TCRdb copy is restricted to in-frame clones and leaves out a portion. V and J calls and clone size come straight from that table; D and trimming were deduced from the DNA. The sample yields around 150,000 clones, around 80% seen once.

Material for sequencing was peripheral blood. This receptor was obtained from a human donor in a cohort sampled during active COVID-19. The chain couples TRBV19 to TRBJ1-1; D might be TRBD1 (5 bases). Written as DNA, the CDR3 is TGTGCCAGTATCTCCGGGGGGGGACTCACTGAAGCTTTCTTT. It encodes CASISGGGLTEAFF.